These T cell receptor beta chains were read from a single sample in a study of shared clonotypes between healthy human individuals. This table comes from immunoSEQ multiplex PCR, and its TCRdb copy is limited to in-frame clones, with some not included. This table has just over 2,000,000 clones, around 95% appearing once. Source material: naive CD4+ T cells sorted from blood. Receptors originate from a man between 18 and 29 years old in good health. The CDR3 runs from the conserved cysteine through the conserved F or W. A D gene is named only where the DNA matches it firmly. Rows may omit the clone size; those that give it use once, few, many or a size class.

>TRBJ2-7|once|TRBV19|-
CASSFVAGYEQYF
TGTGCCAGCTCCTTTGTTGCGGGCTACGAGCAGTACTTC
>TRBJ2-3|-|TRBV7-9|-
CASSPATDTQYF
TGTGCCAGCAGCCCCGCCACAGATACGCAGTATTTT
>TRBJ1-4|-|TRBV7-9|TRBD1
CAGLDRGGEKLFF
TGTGCCGGGTTGGACAGGGGGGGTGAAAAACTGTTTTTT
>TRBJ2-5|-|TRBV19|-
CASRLQGGMGTQYF
TGTGCCAGTAGGCTACAAGGCGGGATGGGGACCCAGTACTTC
>TRBJ1-6|-|TRBV11-3|-
CASSLNGGPLHF
TGTGCCAGCAGCTTAAACGGCGGACCCCTCCACTTT
>TRBJ2-7|-|TRBV7-8|-
CASSFRRGAGLGSYEQYF
TGTGCCAGCAGCTTTCGGAGGGGGGCAGGTTTAGGCTCCTACGAGCAGTACTTC
>TRBJ2-3|-|TRBV7-2|TRBD2
CASSSGTSGRPEKDTQYF
TGTGCCAGCAGCTCCGGGACTAGCGGGAGGCCCGAGAAAGATACGCAGTATTTT
>TRBJ1-1|-|TRBV19|-
CASSSHRADEAFF
TGTGCCAGTAGTTCGCACAGGGCTGATGAAGCTTTCTTT
>TRBJ1-4|once|TRBV18|-
CASSPPGTTNEKLFF
TGTGCCAGCTCACCACCAGGTACAACTAATGAAAAACTGTTTTTT
>TRBJ2-5|-|TRBV28|-
CASPCSSRDKQETQYF
TGTGCCAGCCCATGCTCGAGTAGGGATAAACAAGAGACCCAGTACTTC
>TRBJ1-6|once|TRBV2|TRBD1
CASPSGQPNSPLHF
TGTGCCAGCCCCTCGGGACAGCCTAATTCACCCCTCCACTTT
>TRBJ2-3|-|TRBV6-1|TRBD2
CASSERGSGGPRDTQYF
TGTGCCAGCAGTGAAAGGGGTAGCGGGGGGCCGCGAGATACGCAGTATTTT
>TRBJ2-1|-|TRBV10-3|TRBD1
CAIGTGNYNEQFF
TGTGCCATCGGGACAGGCAACTACAATGAGCAGTTCTTC
>TRBJ2-7|-|TRBV12-5|-
CASGFSLRYEQYF
TGTGCTAGTGGTTTTTCGCTGCGCTACGAGCAGTACTTC
>TRBJ2-7|-|TRBV4-3|TRBD2
CASSHRPTSGTSYEQYF
TGCGCCAGCAGCCACAGACCGACTAGCGGGACCTCCTACGAGCAGTACTTC
>TRBJ2-3|-|TRBV9|TRBD1
CASSPRDRGRTSQYF
TGTGCCAGCAGCCCCCGCGACAGGGGGCGGACCTCGCAGTATTTT
>TRBJ1-6|few|TRBV5-1|TRBD1
CASSVGQDGSPLHF
TGCGCCAGCAGCGTGGGACAGGACGGTTCACCCCTCCACTTT
>TRBJ1-2|-|TRBV28|-
CASSSLNGGGLGYTF
TGTGCCAGCAGTTCTCTGAATGGGGGCGGACTCGGCTACACCTTC
>TRBJ2-7|few|TRBV19|-
CASGGIYEQYF
TGTGCCAGCGGGGGAATCTACGAGCAGTACTTC
>TRBJ2-7|-|TRBV6-1|-
CASSEARNEQYF
TGTGCCAGCAGTGAAGCGCGGAACGAGCAGTACTTC
>TRBJ2-3|-|TRBV7-9|TRBD1
CASSRDRETDTQYF
TGTGCCAGCAGCAGGGACAGGGAAACAGATACGCAGTATTTT
>TRBJ1-5|-|TRBV4-1|TRBD1
CASSQGTGGVILHQPQHF
TGCGCCAGCAGCCAAGGGACAGGGGGCGTGATTCTCCATCAGCCCCAGCATTTT
>TRBJ2-7|once|TRBV29-1|-
CSVVLIKTYEQYF
TGCAGCGTTGTATTAATCAAGACGTACGAGCAGTACTTC
>TRBJ1-5|-|TRBV7-2|-
CASSLEVNQPQHF
TGTGCCAGCAGCTTAGAGGTAAATCAGCCCCAGCATTTT
>TRBJ1-6|-|TRBV7-9|-
CASSSGTQGNSPLHF
TGTGCCAGCAGCTCCGGGACCCAGGGGAATTCACCCCTCCACTTT
>TRBJ1-2|few|TRBV12-5|-
CASGLLEGYTF
TGTGCTAGTGGTTTGCTCGAGGGCTACACCTTC
>TRBJ1-3|-|TRBV19|-
CASSIPPTNSGNTIYF
TGTGCCAGTAGTATCCCACCAACCAACTCTGGAAACACCATATATTTT
>TRBJ1-1|-|TRBV7-9|TRBD1
CASTTGGLRSHAFF
TGTGCCAGCACCACAGGGGGCTTAAGAAGCCATGCTTTCTTT
>TRBJ1-1|-|TRBV12-5|-
CASGLGQTEAFF
TGTGCTAGTGGTTTGGGACAGACTGAAGCTTTCTTT
>TRBJ1-1|-|TRBV7-3|-
CASSRHRGTEAFF
TGTGCCAGCAGCCGGCACCGGGGTACTGAAGCTTTCTTT
>TRBJ1-4|-|TRBV5-1|TRBD1
CASSKGGSDEKLFF
TGCGCCAGCAGTAAAGGGGGCTCGGATGAAAAACTGTTTTTT
>TRBJ2-3|-|TRBV10-3|TRBD1
CAISPSQGEGTQYF
TGTGCCATCAGCCCGTCACAGGGGGAAGGTACGCAGTATTTT
>TRBJ2-2|-|TRBV29-1|-
CSVARELGELFF
TGCAGCGTTGCAAGGGAATTAGGGGAGCTGTTTTTT
>TRBJ1-5|-|TRBV6-1|-
CASSEQGSGQPQHF
TGTGCCAGCAGTGAACAGGGATCCGGGCAGCCCCAGCATTTT
>TRBJ1-3|-|TRBV30|-
CAWKLVGAGNTIYF
TGTGCCTGGAAATTGGTGGGAGCTGGAAACACCATATATTTT
>TRBJ2-2|-|TRBV5-1|-
CASSLKQGGTGELFF
TGCGCCAGCAGCTTGAAACAGGGTGGCACCGGGGAGCTGTTTTTT
>TRBJ2-7|-|TRBV28|TRBD2
CASSPGLAGSYEQYF
TGTGCCAGCAGTCCGGGACTAGCGGGATCCTACGAGCAGTACTTC
>TRBJ2-7|-|TRBV30|-
CARGAEYTYEQYF
TGCGCCAGAGGGGCAGAGTATACCTACGAGCAGTACTTC
>TRBJ1-1|-|TRBV5-4|TRBD1
CASSPMETGQNTEAFF
TGTGCCAGCAGCCCTATGGAGACAGGGCAGAACACTGAAGCTTTCTTT
>TRBJ2-1|once|TRBV10-3|TRBD2
CAISESERTSGSLGFYNEQFF
TGTGCCATCAGTGAGTCGGAGAGGACTAGCGGGAGTTTGGGCTTCTACAATGAGCAGTTCTTC
>TRBJ2-7|once|TRBV7-2|-
CASSLGRESSYEQYF
TGTGCCAGCAGCTTAGGCAGGGAGAGCTCCTACGAGCAGTACTTC
>TRBJ1-1|-|TRBV5-1|TRBD1
CASSLRPQGDNTEAFF
TGCGCCAGCAGCTTGCGACCGCAGGGGGACAACACTGAAGCTTTCTTT
>TRBJ2-1|-|TRBV6-5|-
CASTRLSHHNNEQFF
TGTGCCAGCACACGACTTTCGCACCACAACAATGAGCAGTTCTTC
>TRBJ1-6|-|TRBV6-1|-
CASQTGSYNSPLHF
TGTGCCAGCCAGACAGGCTCCTATAATTCACCCCTCCACTTT
>TRBJ2-6|-|TRBV18|-
CASSPYTLSGANVLTF
TGTGCCAGCTCACCATACACCCTTTCTGGGGCCAACGTCCTGACTTTC
>TRBJ2-3|-|TRBV28|TRBD1
CASSFPGQGDTDTQYF
TGTGCCAGCAGTTTCCCGGGACAGGGGGACACAGATACGCAGTATTTT
>TRBJ1-4|-|TRBV11-2|-
CASSNGGLSEKLFF
TGTGCCAGCAGCAACGGGGGATTGAGTGAAAAACTGTTTTTT
>TRBJ2-3|-|TRBV5-1|TRBD2
CASRSSGATADTQYF
TGCGCCAGCAGGTCTAGCGGAGCAACGGCAGATACGCAGTATTTT
>TRBJ1-2|-|TRBV30|TRBD1
CAWSRDEYRGGYTF
TGTGCCTGGAGTAGAGACGAATACAGGGGCGGCTACACCTTC
>TRBJ1-5|-|TRBV28|TRBD1
CASSRDRGNQPQHF
TGTGCCAGCAGTCGGGACAGGGGGAATCAGCCCCAGCATTTT
>TRBJ2-3|-|TRBV5-1|-
CASSYVAVNTDTQYF
TGCGCCAGCAGTTACGTGGCGGTTAACACAGATACGCAGTATTTT
>TRBJ1-2|-|TRBV2|TRBD1
CASTRGQGNYGYTF
TGTGCCAGCACGAGAGGACAGGGAAACTATGGCTACACCTTC
>TRBJ2-7|-|TRBV7-8|TRBD1
CASSLTGTVNYEQYF
TGTGCCAGCAGCTTAACAGGGACAGTCAACTACGAGCAGTACTTC
>TRBJ2-3|-|TRBV7-2|-
CASSLVGTQARTDTQYF
TGTGCCAGCAGCTTAGTTGGCACACAGGCCCGCACAGATACGCAGTATTTT
>TRBJ1-1|-|TRBV25-1|-
CASSTTLSLTEAFF
TGTGCCAGCAGTACAACTTTATCGCTAACTGAAGCTTTCTTT